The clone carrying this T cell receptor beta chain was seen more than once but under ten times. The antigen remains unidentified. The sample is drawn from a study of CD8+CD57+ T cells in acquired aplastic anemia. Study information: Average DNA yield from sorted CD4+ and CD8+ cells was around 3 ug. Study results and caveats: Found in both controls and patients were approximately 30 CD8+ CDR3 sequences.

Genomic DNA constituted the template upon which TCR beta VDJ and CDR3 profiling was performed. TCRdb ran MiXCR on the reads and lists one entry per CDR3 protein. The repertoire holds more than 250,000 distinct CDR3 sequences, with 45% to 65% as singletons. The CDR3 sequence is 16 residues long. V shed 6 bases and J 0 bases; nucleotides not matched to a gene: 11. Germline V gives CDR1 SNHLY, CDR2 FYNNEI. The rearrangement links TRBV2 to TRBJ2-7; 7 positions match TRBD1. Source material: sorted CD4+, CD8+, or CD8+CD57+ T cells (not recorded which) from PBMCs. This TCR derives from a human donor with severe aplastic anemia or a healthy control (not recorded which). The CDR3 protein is CASRRTDRVNSYEQYF. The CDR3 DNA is TGTGCCAGCAGACGCACCGACAGGGTTAACTCCTACGAGCAGTACTTC.